The 20 T cell receptor beta chains reported below all come from one sample, sequenced in a study of beta chain features in type 1 diabetes. For these TCRs, the target antigens are not known. Regarding the study as a whole: Within each of all four CD4+ subsets, Type 1 diabetes patients had TCRB CDR3s that were moderately but significantly shorter.

As every portion of the isolated RNA was reverse transcribed, the sequencing read expressed TCRB transcripts. Sequencing used immunoSEQ multiplex PCR; TCRdb keeps in-frame clones, though not all of them. In the table there are about 700,000 clones, around an eighth of which are singletons. The sample taken for sequencing was naive CD4+ T cells from blood. The receptors were sampled from a man between 18 and 35 years old with type 1 diabetes.

The genes are TRBV6-6 and TRBJ2-7, with 7 positions matching TRBD2. Trimming removed 10 bases from V and 0 bases from J; junction bases left unmatched: 3. The CDR3 contains 12 residues. Germline V gives CDR1 MNHNY, CDR2 SVGAGI (reference sequence). DNA of the CDR3: TGTGCCACTGGCGGGAGCTCCTACGAGCAGTACTTC. Encoded protein: CATGGSSYEQYF.

This clone was recorded a few times. The rearrangement joins TRBV30 to TRBJ2-2; D gene ambiguous. Germline CDR1 is GTSNPN and CDR2 is SVGIG (reference sequence). The CDR3 is made up of 15 amino acids. The V gene lost 2 bases and the J gene lost 3 bases, with 13 bases spanning the gap. For the CDR3, the DNA is TGTGCCTGGAGTCAGATGGATAAGGACACCGGGGAGCTGTTTTTT. Translating gives CAWSQMDKDTGELFF. Complete variable domain (other parts from reference TRBV30 and TRBJ2-2): SQTIHQWPATLVQPVGSPLSLECTVEGTSNPNLYWYRQAAGRGLQLLFYSVGIGQISSEVPQNLSASRPQDRQFILSSKKLLLSDSGFYLCAWSQMDKDTGELFFGEGSRLTVL.

This clone was picked up a small number of times. This rearrangement joins TRBV7-2 to TRBJ1-3; 7 bases are shared with TRBD1. The V gene's germline CDR1 is SGHTA and CDR2 FQGNSA. This CDR3 contains 14 residues. Trimming cost V 6 bases and J 2 bases; bases outside gene matches: 4. CDR3 amino acids: CASRLQGPGNTIYF. CDR3 DNA sequence: TGTGCCAGCAGGTTACAGGGGCCTGGAAACACCATATATTTT.

The chain combines TRBV30 with TRBJ1-2; unclear D gene. V was pared by 1 base and J by 1 base, with 4 bases between. In germline, CDR1 is GTSNPN, CDR2 SVGIG (reference sequence). The CDR3 runs 12 residues. CDR3 in amino acids: CAWSDVNYGYTF. Here the CDR3 DNA reads TGTGCCTGGAGTGACGTTAACTATGGCTACACCTTC. The full variable domain, rest sourced from reference TRBV30 and TRBJ1-2, is SQTIHQWPATLVQPVGSPLSLECTVEGTSNPNLYWYRQAAGRGLQLLFYSVGIGQISSEVPQNLSASRPQDRQFILSSKKLLLSDSGFYLCAWSDVNYGYTFGSGTRLTVV.

V gene TRBV28 combines with J gene TRBJ2-7; 9 nucleotides agree with TRBD1. The germline CDR1 and CDR2 sequences are MDHEN and SYDVKM. V lost 2 bases to trimming and J lost 2 bases; unmatched junction nucleotides: 4. The CDR3 covers 15 residues. In nucleotides, the CDR3 is TGTGCCAGCAGTTTAATTGGGACAGGGACCTACGAGCAGTACTTC. Protein product: CASSLIGTGTYEQYF.

The chain combines TRBV5-4 with TRBJ1-1; D perhaps matches TRBD1 (6 bases). This CDR3 is built from 14 residues. CDR1 is SGHNT and CDR2 is YYREEE in the germline V gene (reference sequence). Between the trimmed V and J ends, which lost 4 bases and 1 base, there was a span of 11 bases. CDR3 coding DNA: TGTGCCAGCAGCAAACAGGGCCCGAACACTGAAGCTTTCTTT. It yields the protein CASSKQGPNTEAFF.

The gene calls are TRBV30 and TRBJ1-2; possibly TRBD1 for D (6 bases). Germline values: CDR1 GTSNPN, CDR2 SVGIG (reference sequence). Trimming pared 0 bases from V and 7 bases from J, leaving 9 bases between. The CDR3 has 12 amino acids. This CDR3 reads CAWSVGHPGYTF. The CDR3 DNA sequence: TGTGCCTGGAGTGTGGGACACCCTGGCTACACCTTC.

The chain carries TRBV18 and TRBJ1-2; 7 bases map to TRBD1. The CDR3 contains 14 residues. Germline CDR1 is KGHSH and CDR2 is LQKENI. The junction had 4 bases not matched to a gene; V was cut back by 0 bases and J by 6 bases. CDR3 residues: CASSPPGQTHGYTF. CDR3 DNA sequence: TGTGCCAGCTCACCACCGGGACAGACCCATGGCTACACCTTC.

This clone showed up just a few times. The genes are TRBV29-1 and TRBJ1-1, with D perhaps TRBD1 (6 bases). This CDR3 is built from 17 residues. CDR1 is SQVTM, CDR2 ANQGSEA, per germline. Trimming pared 8 bases from V and 0 bases from J, leaving 25 bases between. CDR3 coding DNA: TGCAGCTCAAAAGGGGGGGAAGGGTTTGTGATGAACACTGAAGCTTTCTTT. It specifies CSSKGGEGFVMNTEAFF. The full variable domain, with the rest looked up from reference TRBV29-1 and TRBJ1-1, is SAVISQKPSRDICQRGTSLTIQCQVDSQVTMMFWYRQQPGQSLTLIATANQGSEATYESGFVIDKFPISRPNLTFSTLTVSNMSPEDSSIYLCSSKGGEGFVMNTEAFFGQGTRLTVV.

This clone was detected only a few times. The CDR3 nucleotides read TGTGCCAGTAACCCTACTGGACAGGGGAGTACTCAGCCCCAGCATTTT. Amino acid sequence: CASNPTGQGSTQPQHF. This chain connects TRBV19 to TRBJ1-5; 9 nucleotides match TRBD1. This CDR3 comprises 16 residues. After removal of 7 bases from V and 6 bases from J, the junction contained 13 bases not matched to a gene. Germline-derived CDR1 and CDR2 are LNHDA and SQIVND (reference sequence).

The CDR3: CASSGQGPNSPLHF. In nucleotides, the CDR3 is TGTGCCAGCAGTGGCCAGGGACCTAATTCACCCCTCCACTTT. The chain couples TRBV2 to TRBJ1-6; D is perhaps TRBD1 (5 bases). From germline, CDR1 is SNHLY and CDR2 FYNNEI. The CDR3 has 14 residues. Between the trimmed V and J ends, which lost 4 bases and 6 bases, there was a span of 10 bases. The full variable domain, with the rest looked up from reference TRBV2 and TRBJ1-6, is EPEVTQTPSHQVTQMGQEVILRCVPISNHLYFYWYRQILGQKVEFLVSFYNNEISEKSEIFDDQFSVERPDGSNFTLKIRSTKLEDSAMYFCASSGQGPNSPLHFGNGTRLTVT.

This clone was counted a few times. The CDR3: CASSPWADPDYGYTF. In nucleotides, the CDR3 is TGTGCCAGCTCACCTTGGGCGGACCCGGACTATGGCTACACCTTC. The chain joins TRBV18 to TRBJ1-2, with no clear D. The V and J ends lost 3 bases and 3 bases respectively, with 14 bases between them. This CDR3 contains 15 residues. Germline V CDR1 and CDR2: KGHSH, LQKENI.

The gene calls are TRBV11-3 and TRBJ1-2, with a weak D call TRBD1 (5 bases). Germline V CDR1 and CDR2: SGHNT, YENEEA. The CDR3 has 14 residues. The ends were cut back, 5 bases at V and 8 bases at J, with 18 bases in the middle. The CDR3 loop reads CASSLPGTRQGYTF. In DNA form, the CDR3 reads TGTGCCAGCAGCCTTCCCGGGACGCGGCAAGGCTACACCTTC. Based on the CDR3 plus reference TRBV11-3 and TRBJ1-2, the full variable domain is EAGVVQSPRYKIIEKKQPVAFWCNPISGHNTLYWYLQNLGQGPELLIRYENEEAVDDSQLPKDRFSAERLKGVDSTLKIQPAELGDSAVYLCASSLPGTRQGYTFGSGTRLTVV.

The chain uses TRBV5-4 and TRBJ2-7, with 9 bases lining up with TRBD1. There are 15 residues in the CDR3. Losses at the gene ends were 2 bases for V and 5 bases for J; bases not matched to a gene: 8. CDR1 SGHNT and CDR2 YYREEE come from the germline V gene (reference sequence). The CDR3 is CASSFPTGGRDEQYF. DNA of the CDR3: TGTGCCAGCAGCTTCCCCACAGGGGGCCGGGACGAGCAGTACTTC.

In this sample, this clone turned up a few times. The chain is built from TRBV4-1 and TRBJ1-3, with D hard to call. V was pared by 3 bases and J by 0 bases, with 6 bases between. Germline lookup yields CDR1 MGHRA and CDR2 YSYEKL. The CDR3 is 14 amino acids. CDR3 coding DNA: TGCGCCAGCAGCCATGGCACCTCTGGAAACACCATATATTTT. It specifies CASSHGTSGNTIYF.

The chain links TRBV14 to TRBJ2-1; D is ambiguous. The germline CDR1 and CDR2 sequences are SGHDN and FVKESK. V was trimmed by 5 bases and J by 2 bases, leaving 10 bases between them. The CDR3 totals 14 residues. CDR3 sequence reads: CASSKQAAYNEQFF. The CDR3, as DNA: TGTGCCAGCAGCAAGCAGGCGGCCTACAATGAGCAGTTCTTC.

This clone showed up just a few times. The chain joins TRBV5-1 to TRBJ2-3; D is unresolved. V shed 0 bases and J shed 0 bases, with 8 bases lying between them. Germline CDR1 is SGHRS and CDR2 is YFSETQ. The CDR3 spans 15 residues. The CDR3 spells CASSLALISTDTQYF. The CDR3, as DNA: TGCGCCAGCAGCTTGGCGCTAATAAGCACAGATACGCAGTATTTT.

This clone was observed a handful of times. The genes are TRBV30 and TRBJ2-4, with D possibly TRBD1 on 7 matching bases. CDR3 size: 13 residues. The V and J ends lost 5 bases and 10 bases respectively, with 18 bases between them. Looked up from germline, CDR1 is GTSNPN and CDR2 is SVGIG (reference sequence). In DNA, the CDR3 is TGTGCCTGGGGACAGGACCCTGGGGGGATTCAGTACTTC. This encodes CAWGQDPGGIQYF.

This clone was counted only a few times. This chain connects TRBV7-2 to TRBJ2-5; D unresolved. V was shortened by 1 base and J by 5 bases, with 11 bases between the two germline ends. In germline, CDR1 is SGHTA, CDR2 FQGNSA. CDR3 size: 14 residues. The CDR3 DNA reads as TGTGCCAGCAGCTTAGGGTACTCCCGTGAGACCCAGTACTTC. It codes for CASSLGYSRETQYF. Together with reference TRBV7-2 and TRBJ2-5, the CDR3 gives the full variable domain: GAGVSQSPSNKVTEKGKDVELRCDPISGHTALYWYRQSLGQGLEFLIYFQGNSAPDKSGLPSDRFSAERTGGSVSTLTIQRTQQEDSAVYLCASSLGYSRETQYFGPGTRLLVL.

This clone turned up a few times. This chain joins TRBV27 and TRBJ2-7; weak D call: TRBD2 (5 bases). Trimming removed 5 bases at V and 2 bases at J, with 13 bases between. The CDR3 consists of 14 residues. CDR1 and CDR2 from the germline V gene are MNHEY and SMNVEV (reference sequence). CDR3 sequence (DNA): TGTGCCAGCAGTCCGAGGGCGGCCGCCTACGAGCAGTACTTC. This translates into CASSPRAAAYEQYF.